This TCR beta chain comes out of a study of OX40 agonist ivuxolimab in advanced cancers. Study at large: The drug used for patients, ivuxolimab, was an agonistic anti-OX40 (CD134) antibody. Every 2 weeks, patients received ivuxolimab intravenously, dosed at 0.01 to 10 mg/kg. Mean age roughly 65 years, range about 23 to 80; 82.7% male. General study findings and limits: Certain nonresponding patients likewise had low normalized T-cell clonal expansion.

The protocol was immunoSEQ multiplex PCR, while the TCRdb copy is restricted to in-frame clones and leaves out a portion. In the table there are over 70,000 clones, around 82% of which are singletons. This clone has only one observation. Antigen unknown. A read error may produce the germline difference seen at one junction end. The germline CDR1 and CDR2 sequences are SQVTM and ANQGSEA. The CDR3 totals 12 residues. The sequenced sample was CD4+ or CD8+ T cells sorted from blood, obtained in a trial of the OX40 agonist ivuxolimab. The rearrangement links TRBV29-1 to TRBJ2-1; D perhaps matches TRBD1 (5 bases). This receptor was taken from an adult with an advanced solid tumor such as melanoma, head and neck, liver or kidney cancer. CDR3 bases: TGCAGCCCCGACAGACCCGACAATGGGCAGTTCTTC. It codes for CSPDRPDNGQFF.